Shown below are 23 T cell receptor beta chains from a single sample sequenced in a study of blood T cells in healthy people across ages. Next came a second PCR, run for roughly 7 to 12 cycles, which used a sample-barcoded 5' primer along with a J-beta primer mix. TCRdb fed the 5' RACE reads into MiXCR, producing one record per CDR3 protein. Here the sample spans about a million distinct CDR3 sequences, around 49% being singletons. Input material: blood. The receptors shown here come from a man under 40 in good health.

The chain employs TRBV7-9 and TRBJ2-5; no firm D call. V was cut by 2 bases and J by 0 bases, with 10 bases left in between. There are 15 residues in the CDR3. CDR1 is SEHNR, CDR2 FQNEAQ, per germline (reference sequence). As DNA, the CDR3 is TGTGCCAGCAGCTTACTTGAAGTAAACCAAGAGACCCAGTACTTC. It specifies CASSLLEVNQETQYF.

This chain links TRBV28 with TRBJ1-2; tentatively, D is TRBD1 (6 bases). Trimming cost V 2 bases and J 5 bases, with 15 bases left between them. Germline V CDR1 and CDR2: MDHEN, SYDVKM. The CDR3 consists of 15 residues. In DNA, the CDR3 is TGTGCCAGCAGTTTAACGGGGGCCCTTGGATATGGCTACACCTTC. Protein product: CASSLTGALGYGYTF.

This clonotype showed up many times. The chain recombines TRBV29-1 with TRBJ1-5, with D perhaps matching TRBD1 (5 bases). From germline, CDR1 is SQVTM and CDR2 ANQGSEA. V lost 1 base to trimming and J lost 7 bases, with 11 bases between them. There are 13 residues in the CDR3. CDR3: CSVEGGEGQPQHF. For the CDR3, the DNA is TGCAGCGTTGAAGGGGGGGAGGGACAGCCCCAGCATTTT.

This chain joins TRBV7-2 and TRBJ1-2; 10 positions agree with TRBD1. CDR1 SGHTA and CDR2 FQGNSA come from the germline V gene. With 5 bases clipped from V and 7 bases from J, the junction kept 13 bases outside the gene matches. CDR3 length: 16 amino acids. The CDR3 sequence: CASSPDHFDRGPGYTF. CDR3 DNA: TGTGCCAGCAGCCCCGATCACTTCGACAGGGGGCCTGGCTACACCTTC.

The rearrangement uses TRBV7-9 and TRBJ1-5, with TRBD1 as a possible D gene (5 bases). Germline V gene sequence: CDR1 SEHNR, CDR2 FQNEAQ (reference sequence). V shed 5 bases and J shed 5 bases, with 13 bases lying between them. This CDR3 region has 14 residues. The CDR3 spells CASSQDTDHQPQHF. The CDR3 DNA follows: TGTGCCAGCAGCCAGGACACAGACCATCAGCCCCAGCATTTT.

In this sample, this clonotype turned up many times. The chain uses TRBV20-1 and TRBJ2-3; 9 nucleotides agree with TRBD2. The CDR3 runs to 15 residues. CDR1 is DFQATT and CDR2 is SNEGSKA in the germline V gene (reference sequence). V was clipped by 0 bases and J by 3 bases; unmatched bases: 4. The CDR3 here is CSARDSSGGTDTQYF. CDR3 bases: TGCAGTGCTAGAGATTCAAGCGGGGGGACAGATACGCAGTATTTT.

The rearrangement links TRBV9 to TRBJ2-7, with 7 bases fitting TRBD1. V lost 3 bases, J lost 4 bases, and 10 bases stayed unmatched. CDR3 size: 15 residues. Germline CDR1 and CDR2: SGDLS and YYNGEE. The CDR3 sequence is CASSEQGTELYEQYF. The CDR3 DNA reads as TGTGCCAGCAGCGAGCAGGGGACAGAACTTTACGAGCAGTACTTC.

This chain connects TRBV4-2 to TRBJ2-5, with D possibly TRBD1 on 6 matching bases. The CDR3 spans 18 residues. Germline V CDR1 and CDR2: LGHNA, YNFKEQ. The germline V and J ends were trimmed by 0 bases and 11 bases, with 28 bases remaining between them. CDR3 in amino acids: CASSQDPTARGSRNEQYF. Here the CDR3 DNA reads TGTGCCAGCAGCCAAGATCCGACGGCGAGGGGGAGTAGGAATGAGCAGTACTTC.

V is TRBV7-9 and J is TRBJ2-7; maybe TRBD1 (6 bases). CDR3 length: 15 amino acids. The germline CDR1 and CDR2 sequences are SEHNR and FQNEAQ (reference sequence). Trimming took 4 bases from V and 0 from J, leaving 13 bases between them. The CDR3: CASSSTGNPSYEQYF. The CDR3 DNA sequence: TGTGCCAGCAGCTCTACAGGGAACCCCTCCTACGAGCAGTACTTC.

The CDR3 loop is CASSFQGPQETQYF. CDR3 in DNA: TGTGCCAGCAGTTTTCAGGGGCCCCAAGAGACCCAGTACTTC. The chain links TRBV12-3 or TRBV12-4 to TRBJ2-5; possible D gene TRBD1, 6 bases. The CDR3 is 14 residues long. V was trimmed by 3 bases and J by 1 base, leaving 9 bases between them.

The chain has TRBV20-1 and TRBJ2-5; the D gene is possibly TRBD1 (5 bases). The last part of the DNA fits TRBJ2-7 better; the J call may be wrong. The CDR3 is made up of 15 amino acids. Germline assignment: CDR1 DFQATT and CDR2 SNEGSKA (reference sequence). CDR3 amino acids: CSAREHQGSPYEQYF. Written as DNA, the CDR3 is TGCAGTGCTAGAGAGCACCAGGGATCCCCCTACGAGCAGTACTTC.

This clonotype came up a few times. The rearrangement links TRBV29-1 to TRBJ2-7, with D maybe TRBD2 (5 bases). Germline V gives CDR1 SQVTM, CDR2 ANQGSEA. The length of the CDR3 is 12 residues. The V and J ends lost 6 bases and 1 base respectively, with 10 bases between them. The CDR3 DNA follows: TGCAGCGTGGTGACGGGGTCCTACGAGCAGTACTTC. Its translation is CSVVTGSYEQYF.

As for this clonotype: This may come from a read error, since a much larger clone is one base off. The rearrangement joins TRBV10-3 to TRBJ2-1; 7 bases match TRBD2. CDR1 ENHRY and CDR2 SYGVKD come from the germline V gene. The ends lost 3 bases at V and 10 bases at J; junction bases unmatched: 6. The CDR3 covers 13 residues. CDR3 protein: CAISDPGGLEQFF. CDR3 nucleotides: TGTGCCATCAGTGACCCGGGGGGACTCGAGCAGTTCTTC.

This chain links TRBV9 with TRBJ2-7, with 7 bases matching TRBD2. The CDR3 is 16 amino acids. J was trimmed by 1 base and V by 0 bases; bases with no gene match: 7. Germline V gives CDR1 SGDLS, CDR2 YYNGEE. The CDR3 nucleotides are TGTGCCAGCAGCGTAGGCCCAGCGGGATCTTCCTACGAGCAGTACTTC. Translation gives CASSVGPAGSSYEQYF.

The V and J genes are TRBV2 and TRBJ1-2; D is uncertain. Deletions cut 10 bases from V and 0 bases from J, with 15 bases between. This CDR3 spans 14 amino acids. Germline V gene lookup returns CDR1 SNHLY and CDR2 FYNNEI. The CDR3 DNA reads TGTGCCATTACGGGCCAGTCCGCTAACTATGGCTACACCTTC. Translating it yields CAITGQSANYGYTF.

This clonotype has a handful of counts. The chain combines TRBV6-1 with TRBJ2-3; TRBD2 agrees at 7 bases. J was trimmed by 4 bases and V by 5 bases; bases with no gene match: 6. The CDR3 covers 14 residues. The germline V gene encodes CDR1 MNHNS and CDR2 SASEGT. CDR3 loop: CASSSLAGADTQYF. CDR3 DNA: TGTGCCAGCAGTTCCTTAGCGGGTGCAGATACGCAGTATTTT.

About this clonotype: A much larger clone lies one base from this, so it may be a read error. The V gene is TRBV29-1, the J gene TRBJ2-5; D may be TRBD1 (6 bases). Trimming shortened V by 7 bases and J by 11 bases, and 23 bases separated the two germline ends. The CDR3 runs 13 residues. Germline V CDR1 and CDR2: SQVTM, ANQGSEA. The CDR3 loop reads CSAIPGHNNEQYF. As DNA, the CDR3 is TGCAGCGCTATACCGGGACATAACAATGAGCAGTACTTC.

The chain employs TRBV7-9 and TRBJ2-5; the match to TRBD2 covers 10 bases. Trimming at V came to 5 bases and at J to 7 bases, leaving 13 bases not matched to a gene. CDR3 length: 16 residues. Looked up from germline, CDR1 is SEHNR and CDR2 is FQNEAQ (reference sequence). The CDR3 reads CASSPPTSGTRGTQYF. CDR3 sequence (DNA): TGTGCCAGCAGCCCACCTACTAGCGGGACACGGGGGACCCAGTACTTC.

Many counts were recorded for this clonotype. The rearrangement joins TRBV6-5 to TRBJ1-2, with a tentative D call TRBD1 (6 bases). The germline gives CDR1 MNHEY, CDR2 SVGAGI. The CDR3 sequence is 12 residues long. Trimming left V 4 bases short and J 11 bases short, with 14 bases between. The CDR3 region is CASSSSRTEYTF. DNA for the CDR3: TGTGCCAGCAGTTCCTCCCGGACAGAGTACACCTTC.

The CDR3 DNA reads TGCAGTGCTAGAGAGAAAGGGGGCGGCAACTATGGCTACACCTTC. Translated: CSAREKGGGNYGYTF. This sequence joins TRBV20-1 and TRBJ1-2; 7 positions agree with TRBD1. The junction had 6 bases not matched to a gene; V was cut back by 0 bases and J by 2 bases. Germline CDR1 and CDR2: DFQATT and SNEGSKA (reference sequence). The CDR3 sequence is 15 residues long.

This clonotype was seen only a few times. J is TRBJ1-2 and V is TRBV5-1; D not certain. The CDR3 length is 12 residues. Between the trimmed V and J ends, which lost 4 bases and 8 bases, there was a span of 12 bases. Germline V gene lookup returns CDR1 SGHRS and CDR2 YFSETQ. The CDR3 region is CASSIVSEGYTF. CDR3 nucleotide sequence: TGCGCCAGCAGCATCGTATCGGAGGGCTACACCTTC.

The V gene is TRBV20-1, the J gene TRBJ2-5; possible D gene TRBD2, 6 bases. Germline loops: CDR1 DFQATT, CDR2 SNEGSKA (reference sequence). V was cut by 0 bases and J by 3 bases, with 14 bases left in between. This CDR3 spans 15 amino acids. This chain's CDR3 is CSARDGLASEETQYF. CDR3 DNA: TGCAGTGCTAGAGATGGCCTGGCTAGCGAAGAGACCCAGTACTTC.

The genes are TRBV10-3 and TRBJ2-5; 10 nucleotides agree with TRBD2. Germline V gene data show CDR1 as ENHRY and CDR2 as SYGVKD. Trimming cost V 0 bases and J 1 base; bases outside gene matches: 2. The CDR3 is made up of 16 amino acids. Here the CDR3 reads CAISESLAGAQETQYF. The CDR3 DNA reads as TGTGCCATCAGTGAGTCGCTAGCGGGGGCCCAAGAGACCCAGTACTTC.